This record looks at one TCR beta chain sequence and its context. This specimen belongs to a study of shared clonotypes between healthy human individuals. The test was conducted at deep level. Evenly divided among several immunoSEQ plates was the genomic DNA of each subset. Clones were sequenced by immunoSEQ multiplex PCR, and TCRdb holds only the in-frame ones, with some missing. The sample includes about half a million clones, 75% to 85% of them seen just once. The donors were adults (healthy and HIV-negative) with no recent acute infections or vaccinations. Every donor was a Caucasian adult from Nashville, Tennessee. V was trimmed by 4 bases and J by 1 base, leaving 24 bases between them. From germline, CDR1 is SGHKS and CDR2 YYEKEE (reference sequence). The CDR3 length is 20 residues.

The sequencing sample was made of PBMCs. This TCR was recovered from a woman aged 40 to 50 in good health. Some clones in this sample may be carry-over from other donors' samples. V is TRBV5-5 and J is TRBJ2-6, with D tentatively TRBD1 (6 bases). The CDR3 loop reads CASSPTSGRGYPSGANVLTF. CDR3 nucleotides: TGTGCCAGCAGCCCGACCTCGGGCAGGGGATACCCATCTGGGGCCAACGTCCTGACTTTC.